Presented here are 14 T cell receptor beta chains from one specimen sequenced in a study of T cells after yellow fever vaccination. TCRdb itself ran the 5' RACE reads through MiXCR, one entry per CDR3 protein. This sample has fewer than 450,000 distinct CDR3 sequences, with roughly 7.5% found just once. This specimen consisted of PBMCs, obtained around 45 days after the first yellow fever vaccination. These receptors came from a man between 18 and 29 years old who received the YFV17D yellow fever vaccine.

In its sample, this clonotype was seen many times. This chain links TRBV24-1 with TRBJ2-1, with 9 bases matching TRBD2. V was pared by 5 bases and J by 3 bases, with 10 bases of the junction left unmatched. This CDR3 comprises 17 residues. Germline V lookup: CDR1 KGHDR, CDR2 SFDVKD. The CDR3 protein is CATSGQPGLAYYNEQFF. The CDR3, as DNA: TGTGCCACCAGTGGGCAGCCGGGACTAGCCTACTACAATGAGCAGTTCTTC.

This clonotype was detected many times. This chain uses TRBV12-3 or TRBV12-4 with TRBJ2-7, with a possible D match to TRBD1 (5 bases). The CDR3 has 15 residues. V was shortened by 2 bases and J by 1 base, with 12 bases between the two germline ends. CDR3 sequence (DNA): TGTGCCAGCAGTTTAAAAAGGGGCCCTTCCTACGAGCAGTACTTC. This translates into CASSLKRGPSYEQYF.

This clonotype was picked up a small number of times. V usage is TRBV9 and J usage is TRBJ2-4; possibly TRBD1 or TRBD2 for D (5 bases each). V was shortened by 3 bases and J by 5 bases, with 9 bases between the two germline ends. The germline V gene has CDR1 SGDLS and CDR2 YYNGEE. The CDR3 contains 13 residues. The CDR3 DNA sequence: TGTGCCAGCAGCGATGGGGGACAAAACATTCAGTACTTC. As protein: CASSDGGQNIQYF.

This clonotype appeared a few times. The V gene is TRBV4-3, the J gene TRBJ1-6; D unclear. Germline CDR1 is LGHNA and CDR2 is YSLEER. Trimming took 0 bases from V and 3 from J, leaving 9 bases between them. The CDR3 loop spans 16 amino acids. The CDR3 bases are TGCGCCAGCAGCCAAGATTCCCAAATCTATAATTCACCCCTCCACTTT. Its protein product is CASSQDSQIYNSPLHF.

This clonotype showed up many times. This chain joins TRBV5-1 and TRBJ2-5; a possible D gene is TRBD2 (7 bases). Germline CDR1 SGHRS, CDR2 YFSETQ. Trimming pared 0 bases from V and 3 bases from J, leaving 9 bases between. The CDR3 extends over 14 amino acids. CDR3 sequence (DNA): TGCGCCAGCAGCTTGGGGGGGGGCGAAGAGACCCAGTACTTC. Translation gives CASSLGGGEETQYF.

The gene calls are TRBV5-1 and TRBJ2-5; TRBD1 agrees at 11 bases. V was pared by 3 bases and J by 1 base, with 11 bases of the junction left unmatched. This CDR3 region has 18 residues. CDR1 and CDR2 (germline): SGHRS, YFSETQ. Here the CDR3 DNA reads TGCGCCAGCAGCTCAGTTAGGCGGACAGGGGGCTTCCAAGAGACCCAGTACTTC. As protein: CASSSVRRTGGFQETQYF.

This clonotype was recorded a few times. The J gene is TRBJ1-1, the V gene TRBV5-1, with a possible D match to TRBD1 (5 bases). The CDR3 covers 14 residues. V dropped 4 bases and J dropped 5 bases, with 15 bases sitting between them. Germline values: CDR1 SGHRS, CDR2 YFSETQ. Here the CDR3 DNA reads TGCGCCAGCAGCCGGGACGTGGGGTGGACTGAAGCTTTCTTT. This gives the protein CASSRDVGWTEAFF.

This clonotype was detected a few times. The genes are TRBV19 and TRBJ1-5, with D unclear. CDR1 is LNHDA, CDR2 SQIVND, per germline (reference sequence). V gave up 7 bases and J gave up 2 bases, with 15 bases separating them. The CDR3 extends over 15 amino acids. As DNA, the CDR3 is TGTGCCAGTACTAGCCCGGGAGAGGGCAATCAGCCCCAGCATTTT. Translating it yields CASTSPGEGNQPQHF. Variable domain in full (rest from reference TRBV19 and TRBJ1-5): DGGITQSPKYLFRKEGQNVTLSCEQNLNHDAMYWYRQDPGQGLRLIYYSQIVNDFQKGDIAEGYSVSREKKESFPLTVTSAQKNPTAFYLCASTSPGEGNQPQHFGDGTRLSIL.

In this sample, this clonotype turned up a few times. The J gene is TRBJ2-3, the V gene TRBV20-1; D is possibly TRBD1 or TRBD2 (5 bases each). This CDR3 is built from 14 residues. V gave up 3 bases and J gave up 6 bases, with 16 bases separating them. CDR1 DFQATT and CDR2 SNEGSKA come from the germline V gene (reference sequence). The CDR3 spells CSARGDYLGDTQYF. The CDR3 DNA reads TGCAGTGCTAGGGGGGATTACCTAGGCGATACGCAGTATTTT.

This clonotype showed up just a few times. V and J are TRBV7-2 and TRBJ1-5; D perhaps matches TRBD1 (5 bases). V was pared by 1 base and J by 4 bases, with 11 bases between. In germline, CDR1 is SGHTA, CDR2 FQGNSA. This CDR3 is 15 amino acids long. The CDR3 here is CASSLGWGGNQPQHF. The CDR3 DNA sequence: TGTGCCAGCAGCTTAGGGTGGGGGGGTAATCAGCCCCAGCATTTT.

V and J are TRBV5-6 and TRBJ2-2, with 7 bases identical to TRBD2. Germline lookup yields CDR1 SGHDT and CDR2 YYEEEE. The CDR3 runs 17 residues. V lost 6 bases to trimming and J lost 0 bases; unmatched junction nucleotides: 11. The chain's CDR3 is CASIRTGGNSNTGELFF. CDR3 bases: TGTGCCAGCATCCGGACGGGGGGTAATTCGAACACCGGGGAGCTGTTTTTT.

The V and J genes are TRBV5-1 and TRBJ1-5; D is undetermined. CDR1 is SGHRS and CDR2 is YFSETQ in the germline V gene. V was pared by 0 bases and J by 1 base, with 5 bases between. The CDR3 runs to 14 residues. The CDR3 loop is CASSLVLSNQPQHF. The DNA of the CDR3 is TGCGCCAGCAGCTTGGTGTTAAGCAATCAGCCCCAGCATTTT.

This clonotype has at least ten counts. CDR3 in amino acids: CASSQNFVGADNSPLHF. CDR3 nucleotide sequence: TGCGCCAGCAGCCAAAACTTTGTAGGGGCTGATAATTCACCCCTCCACTTT. V gene TRBV4-3 combines with J gene TRBJ1-6, with a tentative D call TRBD1 (5 bases). V was cut by 2 bases and J by 5 bases, with 16 bases left in between. The germline CDR1 and CDR2 sequences are LGHNA and YSLEER. This CDR3 spans 17 amino acids.

V gene TRBV29-1 combines with J gene TRBJ1-2, with 11 bases identical to TRBD1. The CDR3 runs 14 residues. Germline values: CDR1 SQVTM, CDR2 ANQGSEA. The J segment lost 9 bases and the V segment lost 0 bases, leaving 6 bases of the junction unmatched. DNA for the CDR3: TGCAGCGTTGAAGATCGAGGGACAGGGGGAAGCTACACCTTC. Its translation is CSVEDRGTGGSYTF.